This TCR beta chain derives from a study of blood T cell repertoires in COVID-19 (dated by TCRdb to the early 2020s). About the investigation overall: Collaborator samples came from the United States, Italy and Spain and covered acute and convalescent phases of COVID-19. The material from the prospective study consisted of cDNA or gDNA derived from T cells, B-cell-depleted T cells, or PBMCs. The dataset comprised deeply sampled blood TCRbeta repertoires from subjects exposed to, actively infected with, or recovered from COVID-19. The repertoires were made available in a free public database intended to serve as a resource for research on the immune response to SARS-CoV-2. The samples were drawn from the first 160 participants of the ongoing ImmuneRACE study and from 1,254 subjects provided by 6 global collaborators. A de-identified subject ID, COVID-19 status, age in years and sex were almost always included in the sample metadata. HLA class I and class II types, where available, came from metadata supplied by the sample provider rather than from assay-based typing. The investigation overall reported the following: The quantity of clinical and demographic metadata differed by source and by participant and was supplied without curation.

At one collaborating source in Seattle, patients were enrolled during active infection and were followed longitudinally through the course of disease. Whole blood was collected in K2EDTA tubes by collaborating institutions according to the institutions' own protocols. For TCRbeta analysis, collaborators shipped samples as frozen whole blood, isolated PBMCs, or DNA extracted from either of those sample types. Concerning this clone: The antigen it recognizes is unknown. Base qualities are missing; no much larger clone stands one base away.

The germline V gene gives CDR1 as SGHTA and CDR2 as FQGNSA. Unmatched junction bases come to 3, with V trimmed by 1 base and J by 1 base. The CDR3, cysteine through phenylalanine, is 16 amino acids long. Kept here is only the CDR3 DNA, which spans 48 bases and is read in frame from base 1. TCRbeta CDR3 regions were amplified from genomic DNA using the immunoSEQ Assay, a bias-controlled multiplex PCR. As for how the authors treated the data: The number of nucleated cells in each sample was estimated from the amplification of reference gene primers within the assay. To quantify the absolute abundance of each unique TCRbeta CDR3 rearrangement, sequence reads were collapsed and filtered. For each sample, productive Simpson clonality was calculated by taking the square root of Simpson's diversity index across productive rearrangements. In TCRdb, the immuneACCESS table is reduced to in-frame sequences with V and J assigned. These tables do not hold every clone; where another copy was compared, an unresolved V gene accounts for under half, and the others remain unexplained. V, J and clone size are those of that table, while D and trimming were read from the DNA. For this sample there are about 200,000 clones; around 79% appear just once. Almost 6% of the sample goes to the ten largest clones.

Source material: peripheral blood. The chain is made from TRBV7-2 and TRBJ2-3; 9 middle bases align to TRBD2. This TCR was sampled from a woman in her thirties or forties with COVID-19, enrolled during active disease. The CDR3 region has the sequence CASSLGGTSRTDTQYF. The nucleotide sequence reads TGTGCCAGCAGCTTAGGAGGGACTAGCCGCACAGATACGCAGTATTTT.